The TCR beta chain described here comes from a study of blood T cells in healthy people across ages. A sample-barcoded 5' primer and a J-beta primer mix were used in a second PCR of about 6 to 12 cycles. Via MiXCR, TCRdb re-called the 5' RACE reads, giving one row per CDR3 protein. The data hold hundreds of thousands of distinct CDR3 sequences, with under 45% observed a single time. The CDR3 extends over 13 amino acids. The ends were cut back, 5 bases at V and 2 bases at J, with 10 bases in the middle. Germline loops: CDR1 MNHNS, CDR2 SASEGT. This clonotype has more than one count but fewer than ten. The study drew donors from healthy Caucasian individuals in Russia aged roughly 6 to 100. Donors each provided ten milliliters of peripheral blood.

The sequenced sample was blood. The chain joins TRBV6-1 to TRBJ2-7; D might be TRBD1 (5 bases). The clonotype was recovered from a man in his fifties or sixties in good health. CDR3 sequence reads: CASSRQSTYEQYF. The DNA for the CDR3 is TGTGCCAGCAGTAGACAGTCAACCTACGAGCAGTACTTC.